This T cell receptor beta chain emerged from a study of graft-versus-host responses after intestinal transplantation. Study overall: Recipients got multivisceral, liver-intestinal, or isolated intestinal transplants. Findings and limits, study-wide: Researchers found GvH clones in recipient marrow, and some showed up first in ileum or blood.

Worth noting for this clone: Its specificity is not known. Relative to the germline gene, one junction end is altered; a read error may explain this.

Assay used: immunoSEQ multiplex PCR; TCRdb lists only in-frame clones, some missing. The table shows more than 45,000 clones, with under 95% occurring only once. Germline V CDR1 and CDR2: SGHAT, FQNNGV. This CDR3 region has 15 residues. The source was PBMCs, collected around 120 days after intestinal transplantation. This rearrangement joins TRBV11-2 to TRBJ2-3, with TRBD2 identical over 8 bases. The source is a human patient who received an intestinal transplant, so some T cells may come from the graft donor. CDR3 nucleotides: TGTGCCAGCAGTTTAGGTGGACTAGCTTTGGATACGCAGTATTTT. The encoded protein is CASSLGGLALDTQYF.